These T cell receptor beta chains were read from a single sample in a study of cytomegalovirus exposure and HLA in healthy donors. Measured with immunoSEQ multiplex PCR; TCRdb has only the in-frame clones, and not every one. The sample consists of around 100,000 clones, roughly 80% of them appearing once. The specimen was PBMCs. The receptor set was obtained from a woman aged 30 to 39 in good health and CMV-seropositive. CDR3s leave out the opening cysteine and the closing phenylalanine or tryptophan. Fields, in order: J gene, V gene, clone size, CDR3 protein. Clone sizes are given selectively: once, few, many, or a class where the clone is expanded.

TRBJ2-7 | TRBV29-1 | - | SVTGTSGIEQY
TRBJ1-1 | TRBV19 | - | ASRKRGNTEAF
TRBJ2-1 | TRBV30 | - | AWSGTSGEGVNYNEQF
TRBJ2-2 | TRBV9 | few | ASSGTGGTGELF
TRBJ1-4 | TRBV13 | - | ASSKDRGITNEKLF
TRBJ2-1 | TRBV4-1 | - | ASSQAPGTGTDEQF
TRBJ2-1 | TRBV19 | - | ASRAGWANEQF
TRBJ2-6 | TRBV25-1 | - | ASSAPGSGANVLT
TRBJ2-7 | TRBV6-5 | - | ASSALAGGLYEQY
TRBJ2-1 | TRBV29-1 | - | SGCLSRSVNEQF
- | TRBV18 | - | ASSPPGQGLYEQY
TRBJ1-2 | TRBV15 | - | ATSRDLSYGYT
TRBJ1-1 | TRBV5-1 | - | ASGGANTEAF
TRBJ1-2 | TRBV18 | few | ASSPTGTGGTNGYT
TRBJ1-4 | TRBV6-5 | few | ASSYSSDRVVEKLF
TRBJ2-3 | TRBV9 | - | ASRRASGIDTQY
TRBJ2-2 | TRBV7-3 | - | ASSRLAGDTGELF
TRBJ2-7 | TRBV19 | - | ASSMDRPTYEQY
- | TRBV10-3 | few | AIDQGDLYEQY
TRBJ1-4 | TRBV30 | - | AWSRQDGQGWEKLF
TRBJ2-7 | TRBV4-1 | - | ASSLPGAYEQY
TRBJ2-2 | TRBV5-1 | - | ASSPGTGLYSGELF
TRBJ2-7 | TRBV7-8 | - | ASSSSQLYEQY
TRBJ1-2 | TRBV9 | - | ASSVSGTETFLGYGYT
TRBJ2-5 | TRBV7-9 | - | ASSLGAEETQY
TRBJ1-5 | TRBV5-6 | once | ASRLSDNDNQPQH
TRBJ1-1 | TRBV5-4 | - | ASSLDRGSTEAF
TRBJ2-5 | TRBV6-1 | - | ASSGDRAQETQY
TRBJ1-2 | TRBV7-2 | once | ASSLEWLYGYT
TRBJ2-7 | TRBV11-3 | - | ASSLDPDLYYSYEQY
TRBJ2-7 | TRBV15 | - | ATSRLPGQGAGYEQY
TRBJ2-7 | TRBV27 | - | ASSLRGYSYEQY
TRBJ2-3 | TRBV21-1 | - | ASSKAARATYGGRSSTDTQY
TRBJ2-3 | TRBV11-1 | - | ASSLQLAGTDTQY
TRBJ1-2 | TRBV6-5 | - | ASSRDRYYGYT
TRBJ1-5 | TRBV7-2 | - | ASTSPQGNQPQH
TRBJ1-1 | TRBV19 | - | ASSITMNTEAF
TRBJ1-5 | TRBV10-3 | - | AISDGQGGQPQH
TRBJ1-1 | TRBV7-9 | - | ASSFPAGPSGGEAF
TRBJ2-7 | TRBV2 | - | ASRWGGGPYYEQY
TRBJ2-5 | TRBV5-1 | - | ASSTGTSGQETQY
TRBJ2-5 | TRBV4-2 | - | ASSQALQGAGVREQY
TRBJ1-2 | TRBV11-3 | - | ASSLDRANYGYT
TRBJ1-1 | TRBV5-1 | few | ASSSTITGLRTEAF
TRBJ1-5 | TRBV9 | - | ASTQTGDYNQPQH
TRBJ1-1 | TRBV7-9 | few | ASSPSSQNTEAF
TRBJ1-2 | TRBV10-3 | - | AIKSAGINYGYT
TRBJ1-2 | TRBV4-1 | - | ASSQSPDRNPRTYGYT
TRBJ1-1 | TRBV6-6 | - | ASSLGGLTEAF
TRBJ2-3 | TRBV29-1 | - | SVALIGGARGTDTQY
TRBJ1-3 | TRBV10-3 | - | AISDNRDRGDGNTIY
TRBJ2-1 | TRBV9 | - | ASSVTGHLYNEQF
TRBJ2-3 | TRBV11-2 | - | ASSFPLGGTSTDTQY
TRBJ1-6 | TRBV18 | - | ASSPSTWDRPNSPLH
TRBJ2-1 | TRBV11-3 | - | ASSPRQGSYNEQF
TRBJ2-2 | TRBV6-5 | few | ASFPGTGELF
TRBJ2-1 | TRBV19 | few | ASSIDRLAGGNNEQF